Listed below are T cell receptor beta chains from one sample, sequenced in a study of regulatory T cells in long-lasting Graves disease. TCRdb redid the calling of the multiplex PCR reads with MiXCR, one entry per CDR3 protein. This table holds hundreds of thousands of distinct CDR3 sequences, 13% found once. The same sample was also studied in work on T cells in Graves' hyperthyroidism and ophthalmopathy.

The sequencing used peripheral blood mononuclear cells (PBMCs), collected at new diagnosis, from a patient treated with antithyroid drugs. The receptor set was obtained from a man younger than 40 with Graves disease. The CDR3 runs from the conserved cysteine through the conserved F or W. A D gene is named only where the DNA matches it firmly. The size field is filled for only some rows; it gives once, few, many or a size class.

d_gene: .
abundance: many
j_gene: TRBJ1-5
v_gene: TRBV28
CDR3nt: TGTGCCAGCAGAGGGCCGCGGCGGCCCCAGCATTTT
CDR3aa: CASRGPRRPQHF

d_gene: .
abundance: .
j_gene: TRBJ2-3
v_gene: TRBV19
CDR3nt: TGTGCCAGTAGTAATAGGGCCCCGATCGCTCGTACGCAGTATTTT
CDR3aa: CASSNRAPIARTQYF

d_gene: .
abundance: many
j_gene: TRBJ1-5
v_gene: TRBV11-2
CDR3nt: TGTGCCAGCAGCGCTTCCAAGAATCAGCCCCAGCATTTT
CDR3aa: CASSASKNQPQHF

d_gene: TRBD2
abundance: many
j_gene: TRBJ2-7
v_gene: TRBV2
CDR3nt: TGTGCCATGCGGGGACTAGCGGAAGAGCAGTACTTC
CDR3aa: CAMRGLAEEQYF

d_gene: TRBD1
abundance: many
j_gene: TRBJ1-5
v_gene: TRBV20-1
CDR3nt: TGCAGTGCAAGACAGGGGGAATGGAATCAGCCCCAGCATTTT
CDR3aa: CSARQGEWNQPQHF

d_gene: TRBD1
abundance: few
j_gene: TRBJ2-4
v_gene: TRBV5-1
CDR3nt: TGCGCCAGCAGCTGGGGACAGGGCATGTGGGCCAAAAACATTCAGTACTTC
CDR3aa: CASSWGQGMWAKNIQYF

d_gene: TRBD2
abundance: many
j_gene: TRBJ2-3
v_gene: TRBV12-3/TRBV12-4
CDR3nt: TGTGCCAGCAGCCCACTAGCGGGAGTAGGGGAAGATACGCAGTATTTT
CDR3aa: CASSPLAGVGEDTQYF

d_gene: TRBD1
abundance: .
j_gene: TRBJ1-1
v_gene: TRBV19
CDR3nt: TGTGCCAGTAGTTCGGACAGGGCCAGGCCAGCTTTCTTT
CDR3aa: CASSSDRARPAFF

d_gene: TRBD2
abundance: many
j_gene: TRBJ2-1
v_gene: TRBV24-1
CDR3nt: TGTGCCACCAGTGATGCTAGCGGGGGGGGAAATGAGCAGTTCTTC
CDR3aa: CATSDASGGGNEQFF

d_gene: TRBD2
abundance: many
j_gene: TRBJ2-1
v_gene: TRBV27
CDR3nt: TGTGCCAGCAGTTTTCGAAATAGCGGGGCTTACAATGAGCAGTTCTTC
CDR3aa: CASSFRNSGAYNEQFF

d_gene: TRBD2
abundance: .
j_gene: TRBJ2-5
v_gene: TRBV19
CDR3nt: TGTGCCAGTAGTGCGACCGGGACTAGCGGCGCCGGGGAGACCCAGTACTTC
CDR3aa: CASSATGTSGAGETQYF

d_gene: .
abundance: many
j_gene: TRBJ2-5
v_gene: TRBV6-2/TRBV6-3
CDR3nt: TGTGCCAGCAGTTACCCGGCGGGGGAGACCCAGTACTTC
CDR3aa: CASSYPAGETQYF

d_gene: .
abundance: many
j_gene: TRBJ2-2
v_gene: TRBV6-1
CDR3nt: TGTGCCGCCTGGGGGACCGGGGAGCTGTTTTTT
CDR3aa: CAAWGTGELFF

d_gene: .
abundance: few
j_gene: TRBJ2-1
v_gene: TRBV19
CDR3nt: TGTGCCAGTAGTATGTCCCACACATCCCCTTACAATGAGCAGTTCTTC
CDR3aa: CASSMSHTSPYNEQFF

d_gene: TRBD2
abundance: many
j_gene: TRBJ2-7
v_gene: TRBV13
CDR3nt: TGTGCCAGCAGCTCGGGACTAGAGGCCTACGAGCAGTACTTC
CDR3aa: CASSSGLEAYEQYF

d_gene: .
abundance: few
j_gene: TRBJ2-4
v_gene: TRBV20-1
CDR3nt: TGCAGTGCTAGGGATCCCCTCGGCATATCCAAAAACATTCAGTACTTC
CDR3aa: CSARDPLGISKNIQYF

d_gene: .
abundance: many
j_gene: TRBJ2-1
v_gene: TRBV27
CDR3nt: TGTGCCAGCAGTCCAACAGGGCGGGAGCAGTTCTTC
CDR3aa: CASSPTGREQFF

d_gene: .
abundance: many
j_gene: TRBJ2-3
v_gene: TRBV29-1
CDR3nt: TGCAGCGTTGAAGATCTGTATACCCTCACAGATACGCAGTATTTT
CDR3aa: CSVEDLYTLTDTQYF

d_gene: TRBD2
abundance: few
j_gene: TRBJ2-3
v_gene: TRBV4-1
CDR3nt: TGCGCCAGCACGACCCGTTGGAGCGGGGGGTCAGATACGCAGTATTTT
CDR3aa: CASTTRWSGGSDTQYF

d_gene: .
abundance: few
j_gene: TRBJ1-3
v_gene: TRBV6-1
CDR3nt: TGTGCCAGCGGGCCCGGACAAACTGGAAACACCATATATTTT
CDR3aa: CASGPGQTGNTIYF

d_gene: TRBD2
abundance: few
j_gene: TRBJ2-2
v_gene: TRBV19
CDR3nt: TGTGCCAGCAGCGGACTAGCTGGGACCGGGGAGCTGTTTTTT
CDR3aa: CASSGLAGTGELFF

d_gene: TRBD1
abundance: many
j_gene: TRBJ2-3
v_gene: TRBV2
CDR3nt: TGTGCCAGCAGACAAGGGGACAGGGGTATTCCTAGCACAGATACGCAGTATTTT
CDR3aa: CASRQGDRGIPSTDTQYF

d_gene: .
abundance: many
j_gene: TRBJ2-7
v_gene: TRBV29-1
CDR3nt: TGCAGCGTTGAACGCGGACACTACGAGCAGTACTTC
CDR3aa: CSVERGHYEQYF

d_gene: .
abundance: once
j_gene: TRBJ1-2
v_gene: TRBV20-1
CDR3nt: TGCAGTGCTGGGTCGGCCCCCTTCTCCACCTTC
CDR3aa: CSAGSAPFSTF

d_gene: TRBD1
abundance: many
j_gene: TRBJ2-7
v_gene: TRBV7-2
CDR3nt: TGTGCCAGCAGCCGGGACAGGAGTTCCTACGAGCAGTACTTC
CDR3aa: CASSRDRSSYEQYF

d_gene: .
abundance: few
j_gene: TRBJ2-1
v_gene: TRBV4-2
CDR3nt: TGTGCCAGCAGCCAAGGGGGTTCCCTGGGTCGGAATGAGCAGTTCTTC
CDR3aa: CASSQGGSLGRNEQFF

d_gene: .
abundance: many
j_gene: TRBJ1-2
v_gene: TRBV12-5
CDR3nt: TGTGCTAGTGCCTTCGATGCTGGGGGCTACACCTTC
CDR3aa: CASAFDAGGYTF

d_gene: .
abundance: few
j_gene: TRBJ1-4
v_gene: TRBV18
CDR3nt: TGTGCCAGCTCACCCAACGACGGGGAAAAACTGTTTTTT
CDR3aa: CASSPNDGEKLFF

d_gene: .
abundance: few
j_gene: TRBJ2-1
v_gene: TRBV27
CDR3nt: TGTGCCAGCAGAGAAAACAGCCACAGGGGGGGGGGCAATGAGCAGTTCTTC
CDR3aa: CASRENSHRGGGNEQFF

d_gene: TRBD2
abundance: .
j_gene: TRBJ2-3
v_gene: TRBV4-2
CDR3nt: TGTGCCAGCAGCCAAGAGAATAGCGGGGGGGCAGATACGCAGTATTTT
CDR3aa: CASSQENSGGADTQYF

d_gene: TRBD1
abundance: .
j_gene: TRBJ2-5
v_gene: TRBV10-1
CDR3nt: TGCGCCAGCAGTGAGCCCGGGACAGGGCGGGGAGAGACCCAGTACTTC
CDR3aa: CASSEPGTGRGETQYF

d_gene: .
abundance: many
j_gene: TRBJ1-2
v_gene: TRBV12-3/TRBV12-4
CDR3nt: TGTGCCAGCAGTTTCGGGGAGGGCTATGGCTACACCTTC
CDR3aa: CASSFGEGYGYTF

d_gene: TRBD2
abundance: .
j_gene: TRBJ2-5
v_gene: TRBV3-1
CDR3nt: TGTGCCGGCAGCAAGACTAGCGGGAAAGAGACCCAGTACTTC
CDR3aa: CAGSKTSGKETQYF

d_gene: .
abundance: few
j_gene: TRBJ1-1
v_gene: TRBV14
CDR3nt: TGTGCCAATCAGAGGACTGAAGCTTTCTTT
CDR3aa: CANQRTEAFF

d_gene: .
abundance: many
j_gene: TRBJ1-2
v_gene: TRBV29-1
CDR3nt: TGCAGCGTTGTGCCCGCCTACTATGGCTACACCTTC
CDR3aa: CSVVPAYYGYTF

d_gene: TRBD2
abundance: .
j_gene: TRBJ2-1
v_gene: TRBV7-9
CDR3nt: TGTGCCAGCAGCTTATCCCCGGGACTAGCGGGAGGGCCCAATGAGCAGTTCTTC
CDR3aa: CASSLSPGLAGGPNEQFF

d_gene: .
abundance: .
j_gene: TRBJ2-1
v_gene: TRBV5-1
CDR3nt: TGCGCCAGCAGTCCGGGTCGGCGGTCCTACAATGAGCAGTTCTTC
CDR3aa: CASSPGRRSYNEQFF

d_gene: .
abundance: .
j_gene: TRBJ2-1
v_gene: TRBV7-7
CDR3nt: TGTGCCAGCAGCTTAGGAGCATCTGGCTCCTACAATGAGCAGTTCTTC
CDR3aa: CASSLGASGSYNEQFF

d_gene: .
abundance: .
j_gene: TRBJ1-4
v_gene: TRBV20-1
CDR3nt: TGCAGTGCCCTGGGGCAGAGTAGGGAAAAACTGTTTTTT
CDR3aa: CSALGQSREKLFF

d_gene: .
abundance: many
j_gene: TRBJ2-7
v_gene: TRBV20-1
CDR3nt: TGCAGTGCCGAAGACGGTTACGAGCAGTACTTC
CDR3aa: CSAEDGYEQYF

d_gene: TRBD1
abundance: .
j_gene: TRBJ2-3
v_gene: TRBV7-2
CDR3nt: TGTGCCAGCAGCTCTCAGGGGGCGGGAGATACGCAGTATTTT
CDR3aa: CASSSQGAGDTQYF

d_gene: TRBD1
abundance: many
j_gene: TRBJ1-2
v_gene: TRBV3-1
CDR3nt: TGTGCCAGCAGCCAAGATTGGAGGACAGGAGGAAACTATGGCTACACCTTC
CDR3aa: CASSQDWRTGGNYGYTF

d_gene: .
abundance: many
j_gene: TRBJ1-6
v_gene: TRBV11-1
CDR3nt: TGTGCCAGCAGCTTGGTTGGCGATTCACCCCTCCACTTT
CDR3aa: CASSLVGDSPLHF

d_gene: .
abundance: many
j_gene: TRBJ1-5
v_gene: TRBV10-3
CDR3nt: TGTGCCATCAGCCCTAATAGCAATCAGCCCCAGCATTTT
CDR3aa: CAISPNSNQPQHF

d_gene: TRBD1
abundance: many
j_gene: TRBJ2-7
v_gene: TRBV2
CDR3nt: TGTGCCAGCAAATTCCTTACAGGGGATCCCTACGAGCAGTACTTC
CDR3aa: CASKFLTGDPYEQYF

d_gene: .
abundance: many
j_gene: TRBJ1-6
v_gene: TRBV28
CDR3nt: TGTGCCAGCAGCTTCGGACAGAGGGGTTCACCCCTCCACTTT
CDR3aa: CASSFGQRGSPLHF

d_gene: .
abundance: .
j_gene: TRBJ1-6
v_gene: TRBV19
CDR3nt: TGTGCCAGTAGTTCCCTAGGACAGCCTTCACCCCTCCACTTT
CDR3aa: CASSSLGQPSPLHF

d_gene: .
abundance: .
j_gene: TRBJ2-5
v_gene: TRBV7-3
CDR3nt: TGTGCCAGCAGCTGGGGCAGACAAGAGACCCAGTACTTC
CDR3aa: CASSWGRQETQYF

d_gene: .
abundance: .
j_gene: TRBJ2-7
v_gene: TRBV20-1
CDR3nt: TGCAGTGCTAATGGTGGTGAGCAGTACTTC
CDR3aa: CSANGGEQYF

d_gene: TRBD2
abundance: many
j_gene: TRBJ2-1
v_gene: TRBV12-3/TRBV12-4
CDR3nt: TGTGCCAGCAGTTTATGGCTAGCGGGAGTCGGTGAGCAGTTCTTC
CDR3aa: CASSLWLAGVGEQFF

d_gene: TRBD1
abundance: .
j_gene: TRBJ2-3
v_gene: TRBV5-1
CDR3nt: TGCGCCAGCAGCAAAGCCTCCGGGACAGACACAGATACGCAGTATTTT
CDR3aa: CASSKASGTDTDTQYF

d_gene: .
abundance: .
j_gene: TRBJ2-3
v_gene: TRBV10-3
CDR3nt: TGTGCCTTCAGTGAGTCTGTTAGGGCCGCGGGCCTAGATACGCAGTATTTT
CDR3aa: CAFSESVRAAGLDTQYF

d_gene: .
abundance: few
j_gene: TRBJ1-2
v_gene: TRBV4-2
CDR3nt: TGTGCCAGCAGCCCTTCTCCAGGGAAGGGTGGCTACACCTTC
CDR3aa: CASSPSPGKGGYTF

d_gene: .
abundance: few
j_gene: TRBJ1-5
v_gene: TRBV5-1
CDR3nt: TGCGCCAGCAGCTTGGGGACATTGGATAGCAATCAGCCCCAGCATTTT
CDR3aa: CASSLGTLDSNQPQHF

d_gene: TRBD1
abundance: few
j_gene: TRBJ1-2
v_gene: TRBV29-1
CDR3nt: TGCAGCGGAGACAGTGGACAGGGGACAAGGGGCTACACCTTC
CDR3aa: CSGDSGQGTRGYTF

d_gene: TRBD2
abundance: many
j_gene: TRBJ2-5
v_gene: TRBV20-1
CDR3nt: TGCAGTGCTTTAAGGACTAGCGGCCAAGAGACCCAGTACTTC
CDR3aa: CSALRTSGQETQYF

d_gene: .
abundance: .
j_gene: TRBJ1-2
v_gene: TRBV19
CDR3nt: TGTGCCAGTAGTATAGAAACAGCCAACTATGGCTACACCTTC
CDR3aa: CASSIETANYGYTF

d_gene: .
abundance: few
j_gene: TRBJ2-5
v_gene: TRBV27
CDR3nt: TGTGCCAGCAGTTCAGATTATGAGACCCAGTACTTC
CDR3aa: CASSSDYETQYF

d_gene: .
abundance: few
j_gene: TRBJ2-7
v_gene: TRBV11-2
CDR3nt: TGTGCCAGCAGCCTAGGGGTTGGGGTCTACGAGCAGTACTTC
CDR3aa: CASSLGVGVYEQYF